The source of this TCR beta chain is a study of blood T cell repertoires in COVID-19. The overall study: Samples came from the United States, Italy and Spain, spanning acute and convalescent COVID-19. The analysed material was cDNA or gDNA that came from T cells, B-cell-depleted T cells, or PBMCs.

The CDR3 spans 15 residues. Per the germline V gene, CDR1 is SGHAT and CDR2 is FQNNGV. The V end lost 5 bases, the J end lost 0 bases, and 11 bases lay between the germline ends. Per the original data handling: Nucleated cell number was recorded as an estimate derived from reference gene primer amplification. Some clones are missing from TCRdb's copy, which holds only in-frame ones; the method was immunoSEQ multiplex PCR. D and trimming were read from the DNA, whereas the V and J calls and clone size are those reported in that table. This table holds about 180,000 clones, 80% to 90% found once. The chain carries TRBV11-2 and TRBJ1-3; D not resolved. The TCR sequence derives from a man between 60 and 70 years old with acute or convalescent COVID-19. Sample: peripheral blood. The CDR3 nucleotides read TGTGCCAGCAGCCCGGCGGGGAGCTCTGGAAACACCATATATTTT. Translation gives CASSPAGSSGNTIYF.